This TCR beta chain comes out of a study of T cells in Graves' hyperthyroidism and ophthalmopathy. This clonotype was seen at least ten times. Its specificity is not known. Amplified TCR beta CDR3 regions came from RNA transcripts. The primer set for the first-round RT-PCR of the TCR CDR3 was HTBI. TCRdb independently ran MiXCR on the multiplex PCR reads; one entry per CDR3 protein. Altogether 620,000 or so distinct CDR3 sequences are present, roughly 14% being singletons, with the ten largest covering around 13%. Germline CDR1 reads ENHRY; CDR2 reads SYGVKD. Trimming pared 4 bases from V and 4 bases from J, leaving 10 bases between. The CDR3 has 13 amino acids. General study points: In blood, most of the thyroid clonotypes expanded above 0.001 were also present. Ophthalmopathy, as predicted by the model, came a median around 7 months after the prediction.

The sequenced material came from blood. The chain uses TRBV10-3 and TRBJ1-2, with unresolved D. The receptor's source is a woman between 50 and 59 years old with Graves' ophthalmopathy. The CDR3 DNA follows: TGTGCCATCAGTGGCGTTACCCTCTATGGCTACACCTTC. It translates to CAISGVTLYGYTF.